The 2 T cell receptor beta chains listed next were all sequenced from one sample in a study of blood T cell repertoires in COVID-19. Sequencing used immunoSEQ multiplex PCR; TCRdb keeps in-frame clones, though not all of them. The sample shows 200,000 to 250,000 clones, 84% of them seen only once. Sequenced sample: peripheral blood. The receptors here all came from a man aged 30 to 45 with active or convalescent COVID-19.

CDR3 residues: CASSLQGPETGELFF. The CDR3 coding sequence is TGTGCCAGCAGCCTACAGGGTCCCGAAACCGGGGAGCTGTTTTTT. The J gene is TRBJ2-2, the V gene TRBV5-4; tentatively, D is TRBD1 (6 bases). Deletions cut 4 bases from V and 5 bases from J, with 15 bases between. Germline CDR1 and CDR2: SGHNT and YYREEE (reference sequence). The CDR3 spans 15 residues.

The V and J genes are TRBV6-2 or TRBV6-3 and TRBJ2-5, with 9 bases that match TRBD2. Germline V lookup: CDR1 MNHEY, CDR2 SVGEGT. The CDR3 covers 15 residues. With 6 bases clipped from V and 5 bases from J, the junction kept 10 bases outside the gene matches. CDR3 DNA: TGTGCCAGCAGCCCCAATAGCGGGAGAGGCGAGACCCAGTACTTC. Translated, it gives CASSPNSGRGETQYF.